This T cell receptor gamma chain was sequenced during a study of gamma delta lymphoproliferative disorders and STAT genes. Study-wide context: Delta libraries were made per EuroClonality-NGS working group procedure.

TCRdb redid clone calling on the multiplex PCR reads using CATT. The table lists 2,200 or so gamma-chain clones, almost 10% of them singletons. Relative to its sample, this clone is hyperexpanded (1% or more). Distinct nucleotide sequences in the sample also encode this CDR3. PBMCs from patients and controls supplied the genomic DNA for sequencing. The specimen sequenced was blood. This sequence was found in a human donor with gamma-delta T-cell large granular lymphocyte leukemia.

The chain's CDR3 is CATWDSHPLKLF. CDR3 bases: TGTGCCACCTGGGATTCCCACCCATTGAAACTCTTT. The J gene is TRGJ1 or TRGJ2, the V gene TRGV4. Assignment of the J gene here rests on matching the DNA to germline, because TCRdb gives none. The CDR3 is 12 amino acids. CDR1 is EGSTGY, CDR2 YDSYTSSV, per germline. V was pared by 3 bases and J by 12 bases, with 11 bases of the junction left unmatched.